This TCR beta chain was identified in a study of OX40 agonist ivuxolimab in advanced cancers. The wider study: Patients took ivuxolimab, an agonistic anti-OX40 (CD134) antibody.

Generated by immunoSEQ multiplex PCR, the TCRdb table keeps only in-frame clones and is missing some. Of about 53,000 clones listed, 82% are singletons. CDR1 and CDR2 (germline): SGHTA, FQGTGA. CDR3 length: 14 residues. V gave up 5 bases and J gave up 5 bases, with 14 bases separating them. This material consisted of CD4+ or CD8+ T cells sorted from blood, taken in a trial of the OX40 agonist ivuxolimab. This chain links TRBV7-3 with TRBJ2-3; weak D call: TRBD2 (7 bases). The TCR comes from an adult with an advanced solid tumor such as melanoma, head and neck, liver or kidney cancer. The DNA for the CDR3 is TGTGCCAGCAGCACCCGGGGGGCCGGAGATACGCAGTATTTT. Translating it yields CASSTRGAGDTQYF.